The 14 T cell receptor beta chains in this list originate from one sample, sequenced in a study of blood T cell repertoires in COVID-19. Measured with immunoSEQ multiplex PCR; TCRdb has only the in-frame clones, and not every one. The table includes fewer than 200,000 clones, 70% to 85% detected once. Sequencing was performed on peripheral blood. All receptors derive from a man aged 60 to 69 who had recovered from COVID-19.

J is TRBJ2-3 and V is TRBV4-3; 9 bases line up with TRBD1. With V trimmed by 4 bases and J by 4 bases, 0 bases remained unmatched. Germline values: CDR1 LGHNA, CDR2 YSLEER. The CDR3 totals 13 residues. CDR3 residues: CASSRTGADTQYF. The CDR3 DNA reads TGCGCCAGCAGCCGGACAGGGGCAGATACGCAGTATTTT.

V gene TRBV12-3 or TRBV12-4 combines with J gene TRBJ1-2, with D perhaps TRBD1 (6 bases). The CDR3 is 13 residues long. The V gene lost 5 bases and the J gene lost 2 bases, with 9 bases spanning the gap. As DNA, the CDR3 is TGTGCCAGCAGTGCCACAGGGAACTATGGCTACACCTTC. The encoded protein is CASSATGNYGYTF.

V gene TRBV24-1 combines with J gene TRBJ1-6, with no clear D. Germline assignment: CDR1 KGHDR and CDR2 SFDVKD. The V end lost 9 bases, the J end lost 0 bases, and 8 bases lay between the germline ends. CDR3 length: 14 residues. CDR3 in DNA: TGTGCCACCTCTGGGAGCTCCTATAATTCACCCCTCCACTTT. Protein: CATSGSSYNSPLHF.

The J gene is TRBJ1-2, the V gene TRBV12-5; no clear D. This CDR3 has 14 residues. V dropped 1 base and J dropped 4 bases, with 10 bases sitting between them. Germline loops: CDR1 LGHNT, CDR2 FRNRAP. CDR3 DNA: TGTGCTAGTGGTTTGGGCCTCGGGAGCTATGGCTACACCTTC. Translation gives CASGLGLGSYGYTF.

The chain uses TRBV19 and TRBJ1-2; TRBD1 matches 7 bases. Germline CDR1 and CDR2: LNHDA and SQIVND (reference sequence). CDR3 length equals 15 residues. With V trimmed by 6 bases and J by 4 bases, 11 bases remained unmatched. The CDR3 loop reads CASSRISGGAYGYTF. The CDR3 region has the DNA TGTGCCAGTAGCCGGATTTCAGGGGGTGCCTATGGCTACACCTTC. The variable domain in full, completed from reference TRBV19 and TRBJ1-2, reads DGGITQSPKYLFRKEGQNVTLSCEQNLNHDAMYWYRQDPGQGLRLIYYSQIVNDFQKGDIAEGYSVSREKKESFPLTVTSAQKNPTAFYLCASSRISGGAYGYTFGSGTRLTVV.

The chain uses TRBV6-2 or TRBV6-3 and TRBJ2-1; perhaps TRBD2 as D (5 bases). There are 16 residues in the CDR3. The germline CDR1 and CDR2 sequences are MNHEY and SVGEGT. The ends were cut back, 10 bases at V and 3 bases at J, with 22 bases in the middle. CDR3 sequence reads: CATSSRRTALYNEQFF. In nucleotides, the CDR3 is TGTGCCACCAGCAGCAGGAGGACTGCGCTCTACAATGAGCAGTTCTTC.

J is TRBJ1-2 and V is TRBV27; 9 bases agree with TRBD1. Looked up from germline, CDR1 is MNHEY and CDR2 is SMNVEV (reference sequence). V gave up 3 bases and J gave up 8 bases; unmatched junction bases: 13. This CDR3 region has 16 residues. CDR3 DNA sequence: TGTGCCAGCAGTTTTATGGCGACAGGGGGAAGCAAGGGCTACACCTTC. It yields the protein CASSFMATGGSKGYTF.

V is TRBV5-1 and J is TRBJ1-4, with D maybe TRBD1 (6 bases). The germline CDR1 and CDR2 sequences are SGHRS and YFSETQ. The CDR3 is 15 amino acids. V was trimmed by 1 base and J by 4 bases, leaving 11 bases between them. The CDR3 region is CASSLLGAVNEKLFF. DNA of the CDR3: TGCGCCAGCAGCTTGTTGGGGGCAGTTAATGAAAAACTGTTTTTT.

The chain joins TRBV18 to TRBJ2-3, with 9 nucleotides matching TRBD1. Germline CDR1 and CDR2: KGHSH and LQKENI. This CDR3 has 15 amino acids. Trimming cost V 4 bases and J 1 base; bases outside gene matches: 3. The CDR3: CASSRGQGRTDTQYF. In DNA, the CDR3 is TGTGCCAGCTCACGGGGACAGGGCCGCACAGATACGCAGTATTTT.

J is TRBJ2-4 and V is TRBV3-1 (or the pseudogene TRBV3-2); unclear D gene. The V gene's germline CDR1 is LGHDT and CDR2 YNNKEL (reference sequence). V was clipped by 0 bases and J by 0 bases, with 3 bases between them. This CDR3 contains 14 residues. The CDR3 protein is CASSQDLAKNIQYF. The CDR3 nucleotides read TGTGCCAGCAGCCAAGACCTAGCCAAAAACATTCAGTACTTC.

The J gene is TRBJ2-5, the V gene TRBV30; D not resolved. V was trimmed by 3 bases and J by 5 bases, leaving 10 bases between them. The germline gives CDR1 GTSNPN, CDR2 SVGIG (reference sequence). The CDR3 contains 12 residues. CDR3 sequence: CAWRADPETQYF. In DNA form, the CDR3 reads TGTGCCTGGAGGGCGGATCCGGAGACCCAGTACTTC. Full variable domain (missing parts from reference TRBV30 and TRBJ2-5): SQTIHQWPATLVQPVGSPLSLECTVEGTSNPNLYWYRQAAGRGLQLLFYSVGIGQISSEVPQNLSASRPQDRQFILSSKKLLLSDSGFYLCAWRADPETQYFGPGTRLLVL.

The chain is built from TRBV12-3 or TRBV12-4 and TRBJ2-5; D is perhaps TRBD2 (6 bases). V was pared by 6 bases and J by 2 bases, with 10 bases between. The CDR3 extends over 13 amino acids. The CDR3 DNA reads as TGTGCCAGCAGCCTCGGACTACAAGAGACCCAGTACTTC. It codes for CASSLGLQETQYF.

This clone showed up just a few times. CDR3 sequence reads: CASKLGGAQMAGELFF. CDR3 DNA sequence: TGCGCCAGCAAGCTCGGGGGGGCCCAAATGGCCGGGGAGCTGTTTTTT. The chain employs TRBV4-1 and TRBJ2-2; TRBD2 matches at 8 bases. The CDR3 spans 16 residues. Losses at the gene ends were 7 bases for V and 6 bases for J; bases not matched to a gene: 13. Germline loops: CDR1 MGHRA, CDR2 YSYEKL.

The V gene is TRBV18, the J gene TRBJ2-1; 10 bases are shared with TRBD1. The J segment lost 9 bases and the V segment lost 3 bases, leaving 5 bases of the junction unmatched. The CDR3 covers 14 residues. CDR1 and CDR2 from the germline V gene are KGHSH and LQKENI. The DNA for the CDR3 is TGTGCCAGCTCACCCCGACAGGGGGCGGGTGAGCAGTTCTTC. It translates to CASSPRQGAGEQFF. The full variable domain, in which reference TRBV18 and TRBJ2-1 provide the parts outside the CDR3, is NAGVMQNPRHLVRRRGQEARLRCSPMKGHSHVYWYRQLPEEGLKFMVYLQKENIIDESGMPKERFSAEFPKEGPSILRIQQVVRGDSAAYFCASSPRQGAGEQFFGPGTRLTVL.